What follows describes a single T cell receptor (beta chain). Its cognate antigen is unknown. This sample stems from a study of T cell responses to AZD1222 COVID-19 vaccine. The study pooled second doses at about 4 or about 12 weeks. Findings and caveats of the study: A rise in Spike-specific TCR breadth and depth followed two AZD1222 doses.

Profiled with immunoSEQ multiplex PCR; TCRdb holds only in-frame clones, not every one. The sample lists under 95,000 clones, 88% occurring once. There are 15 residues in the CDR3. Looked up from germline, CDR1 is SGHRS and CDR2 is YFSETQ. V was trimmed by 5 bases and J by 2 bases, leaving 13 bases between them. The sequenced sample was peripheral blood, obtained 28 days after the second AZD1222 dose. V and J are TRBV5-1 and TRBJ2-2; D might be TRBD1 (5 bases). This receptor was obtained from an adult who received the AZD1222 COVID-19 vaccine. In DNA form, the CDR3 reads TGCGCCAGCAGGGCCCTTGGACAAAACACCGGGGAGCTGTTTTTT. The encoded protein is CASRALGQNTGELFF.